These T cell receptor beta chains were read from a single sample in a study of shared T cell receptors in the human thymus. Generated by immunoSEQ multiplex PCR, the TCRdb table keeps only in-frame clones and is missing some. This sample has under 450,000 clones, with over 90% found just once. The sequencing sample was made of thymocytes. All receptors derive from a human donor. Each CDR3 is given with its conserved first and last residue. Fields, in order: CDR3 length, clone size, V gene, D gene, J gene, CDR3 protein, CDR3 DNA. A D gene is named only where the DNA matches it firmly. Not every row has a clone size; where given, it reads once, few, many or a size class.

cdr3_length: 16
clone_size: -
v_call: TRBV5-8
d_call: -
j_call: TRBJ2-1
cdr3_aa: CASSSLTLTGTNEQFF
cdr3_nt: TGTGCCAGCAGCTCCCTAACATTAACAGGTACCAATGAGCAGTTCTTC

cdr3_length: 15
clone_size: -
v_call: TRBV19
d_call: TRBD2
j_call: TRBJ2-7
cdr3_aa: CASSRTSGRAYEQYF
cdr3_nt: TGTGCCAGTAGCCGTACTAGCGGGAGAGCCTACGAGCAGTACTTC

cdr3_length: 18
clone_size: once
v_call: TRBV27
d_call: -
j_call: TRBJ2-1
cdr3_aa: CASSSLSALSLLYNEQFF
cdr3_nt: TGTGCCAGCAGTTCCCTCAGTGCCCTCAGCCTTTTGTACAATGAGCAGTTCTTC

cdr3_length: 15
clone_size: -
v_call: TRBV28
d_call: -
j_call: TRBJ1-5
cdr3_aa: CASSSVTDSNQPQHF
cdr3_nt: TGTGCCAGCAGTTCCGTGACTGATAGCAATCAGCCCCAGCATTTT

cdr3_length: 13
clone_size: once
v_call: TRBV11-2
d_call: -
j_call: TRBJ2-5
cdr3_aa: CASRAKDRADQYF
cdr3_nt: TGTGCCAGCAGAGCGAAGGACCGAGCGGACCAGTACTTC

cdr3_length: 11
clone_size: -
v_call: TRBV6-1
d_call: -
j_call: TRBJ2-1
cdr3_aa: CASSGLNEQFF
cdr3_nt: TGTGCCAGCAGTGGGTTGAATGAGCAGTTCTTC

cdr3_length: 18
clone_size: -
v_call: TRBV27
d_call: TRBD2
j_call: TRBJ2-1
cdr3_aa: CASRTSGPWGLTYNEQFF
cdr3_nt: TGTGCCAGCCGGACTAGCGGGCCGTGGGGACTTACCTACAATGAGCAGTTCTTC

cdr3_length: 15
clone_size: -
v_call: TRBV27
d_call: -
j_call: TRBJ2-1
cdr3_aa: CASSLGGRTDNEQFF
cdr3_nt: TGTGCCAGCAGTTTAGGAGGGAGGACCGACAATGAGCAGTTCTTC

cdr3_length: 14
clone_size: -
v_call: TRBV7-6
d_call: -
j_call: TRBJ1-2
cdr3_aa: CASSRLGGNYGYTF
cdr3_nt: TGTGCCAGCAGCCGTCTAGGGGGGAACTATGGCTACACCTTC

cdr3_length: 14
clone_size: -
v_call: TRBV7-6
d_call: -
j_call: TRBJ2-7
cdr3_aa: CASSHPSSRYEQYF
cdr3_nt: TGTGCCAGCAGCCACCCTTCTAGTAGGTACGAGCAGTACTTC

cdr3_length: 20
clone_size: -
v_call: TRBV28
d_call: TRBD2
j_call: TRBJ2-5
cdr3_aa: CASSLLWREGPQSDQETQYF
cdr3_nt: TGTGCCAGCAGTTTATTGTGGCGGGAGGGCCCTCAATCGGACCAAGAGACCCAGTACTTC

cdr3_length: 16
clone_size: -
v_call: TRBV15
d_call: TRBD2
j_call: TRBJ2-2
cdr3_aa: CATSRKREYSTGELFF
cdr3_nt: TGTGCCACCAGCAGGAAGCGGGAGTATAGCACCGGGGAGCTGTTTTTT

cdr3_length: 15
clone_size: -
v_call: TRBV6-8
d_call: -
j_call: TRBJ2-1
cdr3_aa: CASSQEASTSNEQFF
cdr3_nt: TGTGCCAGCAGTCAGGAGGCTTCAACCAGCAATGAGCAGTTCTTC

cdr3_length: 14
clone_size: -
v_call: TRBV28
d_call: TRBD2
j_call: TRBJ2-7
cdr3_aa: CASSLAGGAYEQYF
cdr3_nt: TGTGCCAGCAGTTTAGCGGGAGGAGCCTACGAGCAGTACTTC

cdr3_length: 17
clone_size: -
v_call: TRBV21-1
d_call: -
j_call: TRBJ2-7
cdr3_aa: CASSKVQDGREVYEQYF
cdr3_nt: TGTGCCAGCAGCAAAGTTCAGGATGGCAGGGAGGTCTACGAGCAGTACTTC

cdr3_length: 16
clone_size: -
v_call: TRBV27
d_call: -
j_call: TRBJ2-7
cdr3_aa: CASSTGKARSSYKQYF
cdr3_nt: TGTGCCAGCAGTACAGGGAAAGCGAGGAGCTCCTACAAGCAGTACTTC

cdr3_length: 15
clone_size: -
v_call: TRBV7-6
d_call: TRBD1
j_call: TRBJ2-5
cdr3_aa: CASSPWDRAQETQYF
cdr3_nt: TGTGCCAGCAGCCCGTGGGACAGGGCCCAAGAGACCCAGTACTTC

cdr3_length: 15
clone_size: -
v_call: TRBV18
d_call: TRBD1
j_call: TRBJ2-1
cdr3_aa: CASSPGTGGFDEQFF
cdr3_nt: TGTGCCAGCTCCCCTGGGACAGGGGGCTTCGATGAGCAGTTCTTC

cdr3_length: 11
clone_size: -
v_call: TRBV7-9
d_call: -
j_call: TRBJ2-1
cdr3_aa: CASSAPNEQFF
cdr3_nt: TGTGCCAGCAGCGCCCCCAATGAGCAGTTCTTC

cdr3_length: 15
clone_size: once
v_call: TRBV27
d_call: -
j_call: TRBJ1-1
cdr3_aa: CASSSRVRYNTEAFF
cdr3_nt: TGTGCCAGCAGTTCGAGGGTTCGGTATAACACTGAAGCTTTCTTT

cdr3_length: 14
clone_size: -
v_call: TRBV5-1
d_call: TRBD1
j_call: TRBJ2-3
cdr3_aa: CASSLSQGVETQYF
cdr3_nt: TGCGCCAGCAGCTTGAGCCAGGGGGTTGAGACGCAGTATTTT

cdr3_length: 13
clone_size: -
v_call: TRBV5-1
d_call: -
j_call: TRBJ2-1
cdr3_aa: CASSSPVYNEQFF
cdr3_nt: TGCGCCAGCAGCTCCCCGGTCTACAATGAGCAGTTCTTC

cdr3_length: 16
clone_size: -
v_call: TRBV2
d_call: -
j_call: TRBJ2-7
cdr3_aa: CASSEQGGQRHYEQYF
cdr3_nt: TGTGCCAGCAGTGAACAGGGGGGACAACGGCACTACGAGCAGTACTTC

cdr3_length: 20
clone_size: -
v_call: TRBV7-6
d_call: TRBD2
j_call: TRBJ2-5
cdr3_aa: CASSLRTSGSRTHRQETQYF
cdr3_nt: TGTGCCAGCAGCTTGCGGACTAGCGGGAGTAGAACACATCGCCAAGAGACCCAGTACTTC

cdr3_length: 14
clone_size: -
v_call: TRBV14
d_call: -
j_call: TRBJ2-7
cdr3_aa: CASSPGQGPYEQYF
cdr3_nt: TGTGCCAGCAGCCCCGGGCAGGGGCCCTACGAGCAGTACTTC

cdr3_length: 17
clone_size: -
v_call: TRBV6-4
d_call: -
j_call: TRBJ2-2
cdr3_aa: CASSANRDPRDTGELFF
cdr3_nt: TGTGCCAGCAGTGCCAACCGGGACCCCAGAGACACCGGGGAGCTGTTTTTT

cdr3_length: 16
clone_size: -
v_call: TRBV11-2
d_call: TRBD2
j_call: TRBJ2-1
cdr3_aa: CASSLELAGVWNEQFF
cdr3_nt: TGTGCCAGCAGCTTAGAACTAGCGGGAGTTTGGAATGAGCAGTTCTTC

cdr3_length: 13
clone_size: -
v_call: TRBV11-2
d_call: -
j_call: TRBJ2-1
cdr3_aa: CASSLVGLNEQFF
cdr3_nt: TGTGCCAGCAGCTTAGTCGGACTAAATGAGCAGTTCTTC

cdr3_length: 13
clone_size: -
v_call: TRBV28
d_call: -
j_call: TRBJ2-7
cdr3_aa: CASRPPGQTEQYF
cdr3_nt: TGTGCCAGCCGTCCCCCCGGCCAAACCGAGCAGTACTTC

cdr3_length: 14
clone_size: -
v_call: TRBV4-3
d_call: -
j_call: TRBJ1-1
cdr3_aa: CASSQDRQDTEAFF
cdr3_nt: TGCGCCAGCAGCCAAGATCGTCAGGACACTGAAGCTTTCTTT

cdr3_length: 20
clone_size: -
v_call: TRBV18
d_call: -
j_call: TRBJ2-5
cdr3_aa: CASSPATIRTAGTPQETQYF
cdr3_nt: TGTGCCAGCTCACCAGCCACGATCCGGACGGCCGGAACCCCACAAGAGACCCAGTACTTC

cdr3_length: 16
clone_size: -
v_call: TRBV7-9
d_call: TRBD2
j_call: TRBJ2-5
cdr3_aa: CASSLTSGSSKETQYF
cdr3_nt: TGTGCCAGCAGCCTGACTAGCGGGAGTTCTAAAGAGACCCAGTACTTC

cdr3_length: 17
clone_size: -
v_call: TRBV19
d_call: -
j_call: TRBJ2-2
cdr3_aa: CASSILPGTENTGELFF
cdr3_nt: TGTGCCAGTAGTATCCTGCCCGGGACTGAAAACACCGGGGAGCTGTTTTTT

cdr3_length: 14
clone_size: -
v_call: TRBV10-3
d_call: -
j_call: TRBJ2-7
cdr3_aa: CAISISSRTYEQYF
cdr3_nt: TGTGCCATCAGTATCTCCTCCAGGACCTACGAGCAGTACTTC